This passage covers 8 T cell receptor beta chains from one sample sequenced in a study of cytomegalovirus exposure and HLA in healthy donors. Use of 60 Vbeta and 13 Jbeta primers characterized the PCR. Sequenced by immunoSEQ multiplex PCR; TCRdb stores in-frame clones only, minus some. The listing records tens of thousands of clones. The sample was PBMCs. The source is a man aged 45-60 years in good health and CMV-seronegative.

This chain joins TRBV19 and TRBJ1-5; D is ambiguous. The CDR3 runs to 16 residues. CDR1 and CDR2 from the germline V gene are LNHDA and SQIVND (reference sequence). Trimming shortened V by 5 bases and J by 0 bases, and 14 bases separated the two germline ends. In nucleotides, the CDR3 is TGTGCCAGTAGTTTTCAGGTGCTGTATAGCAATCAGCCCCAGCATTTT. Translation: CASSFQVLYSNQPQHF.

The rearrangement uses TRBV29-1 and TRBJ2-3; 7 positions match TRBD1. The V gene's germline CDR1 is SQVTM and CDR2 ANQGSEA. The CDR3 loop spans 13 amino acids. V gave up 7 bases and J gave up 2 bases; unmatched junction bases: 6. CDR3 sequence reads: CSGRDSPTDTQYF. CDR3 bases: TGCAGCGGAAGGGACAGTCCCACAGATACGCAGTATTTT.

The chain recombines TRBV6-5 with TRBJ1-3; tentative D call: TRBD1 (6 bases). V lost 5 bases, J lost 0 bases, and 11 bases lay in between. Germline CDR1 reads MNHEY; CDR2 reads SVGAGI. This CDR3 contains 15 residues. Written as DNA, the CDR3 is TGTGCCAGCAGTCCGGGACAACTCTCTGGAAACACCATATATTTT. Amino acid sequence: CASSPGQLSGNTIYF.

This chain links TRBV9 with TRBJ2-7, with a tentative D call TRBD1 (7 bases). V was trimmed by 4 bases and J by 1 base, leaving 18 bases between them. CDR1 and CDR2 (germline): SGDLS, YYNGEE. This CDR3 is 16 amino acids long. The CDR3 DNA follows: TGTGCCAGCAGCTCCCCTGGGGGGACAGAATCCTACGAGCAGTACTTC. Translated: CASSSPGGTESYEQYF.

This chain connects TRBV5-4 to TRBJ1-5; the match to TRBD1 covers 7 bases. In germline, CDR1 is SGHNT, CDR2 YYREEE (reference sequence). This CDR3 is 13 amino acids long. J lost 11 bases, V lost 0 bases, and 5 bases had no gene match. CDR3 nucleotide sequence: TGTGCCAGCAGCTTGGACACAGGGGACACCCAGCATTTT. It specifies CASSLDTGDTQHF. Variable domain in full (rest from reference TRBV5-4 and TRBJ1-5): ETGVTQSPTHLIKTRGQQVTLRCSSQSGHNTVSWYQQALGQGPQFIFQYYREEENGRGNFPPRFSGLQFPNYSSELNVNALELDDSALYLCASSLDTGDTQHFGDGTRLSIL.

The V call is TRBV7-2, the J call TRBJ1-5; the D gene is possibly TRBD1 (6 bases). CDR1 and CDR2 (germline): SGHTA, FQGNSA. Trimming cost V 6 bases and J 2 bases, with 14 bases left between them. This CDR3 has 15 residues. CDR3 in amino acids: CASSRQENGNQPQHF. CDR3 DNA: TGTGCCAGCAGTCGACAGGAGAATGGCAATCAGCCCCAGCATTTT.

The rearrangement uses TRBV7-2 and TRBJ1-1; tentative D call: TRBD1 (5 bases). Germline CDR1 is SGHTA and CDR2 is FQGNSA. The CDR3 loop spans 12 amino acids. V dropped 7 bases and J dropped 1 base, with 7 bases sitting between them. The CDR3 here is CASNRRNTEAFF. The CDR3, as DNA: TGTGCCAGCAACAGGAGGAACACTGAAGCTTTCTTT.

The V call is TRBV7-3, the J call TRBJ2-7; TRBD1 agrees at 7 bases. The J segment lost 1 base and the V segment lost 5 bases, leaving 5 bases of the junction unmatched. The germline V gene encodes CDR1 SGHTA and CDR2 FQGTGA. This CDR3 has 14 residues. The CDR3 DNA reads as TGTGCCAGCAGCCCCGGGACAGAATCCTACGAGCAGTACTTC. This codes for CASSPGTESYEQYF.